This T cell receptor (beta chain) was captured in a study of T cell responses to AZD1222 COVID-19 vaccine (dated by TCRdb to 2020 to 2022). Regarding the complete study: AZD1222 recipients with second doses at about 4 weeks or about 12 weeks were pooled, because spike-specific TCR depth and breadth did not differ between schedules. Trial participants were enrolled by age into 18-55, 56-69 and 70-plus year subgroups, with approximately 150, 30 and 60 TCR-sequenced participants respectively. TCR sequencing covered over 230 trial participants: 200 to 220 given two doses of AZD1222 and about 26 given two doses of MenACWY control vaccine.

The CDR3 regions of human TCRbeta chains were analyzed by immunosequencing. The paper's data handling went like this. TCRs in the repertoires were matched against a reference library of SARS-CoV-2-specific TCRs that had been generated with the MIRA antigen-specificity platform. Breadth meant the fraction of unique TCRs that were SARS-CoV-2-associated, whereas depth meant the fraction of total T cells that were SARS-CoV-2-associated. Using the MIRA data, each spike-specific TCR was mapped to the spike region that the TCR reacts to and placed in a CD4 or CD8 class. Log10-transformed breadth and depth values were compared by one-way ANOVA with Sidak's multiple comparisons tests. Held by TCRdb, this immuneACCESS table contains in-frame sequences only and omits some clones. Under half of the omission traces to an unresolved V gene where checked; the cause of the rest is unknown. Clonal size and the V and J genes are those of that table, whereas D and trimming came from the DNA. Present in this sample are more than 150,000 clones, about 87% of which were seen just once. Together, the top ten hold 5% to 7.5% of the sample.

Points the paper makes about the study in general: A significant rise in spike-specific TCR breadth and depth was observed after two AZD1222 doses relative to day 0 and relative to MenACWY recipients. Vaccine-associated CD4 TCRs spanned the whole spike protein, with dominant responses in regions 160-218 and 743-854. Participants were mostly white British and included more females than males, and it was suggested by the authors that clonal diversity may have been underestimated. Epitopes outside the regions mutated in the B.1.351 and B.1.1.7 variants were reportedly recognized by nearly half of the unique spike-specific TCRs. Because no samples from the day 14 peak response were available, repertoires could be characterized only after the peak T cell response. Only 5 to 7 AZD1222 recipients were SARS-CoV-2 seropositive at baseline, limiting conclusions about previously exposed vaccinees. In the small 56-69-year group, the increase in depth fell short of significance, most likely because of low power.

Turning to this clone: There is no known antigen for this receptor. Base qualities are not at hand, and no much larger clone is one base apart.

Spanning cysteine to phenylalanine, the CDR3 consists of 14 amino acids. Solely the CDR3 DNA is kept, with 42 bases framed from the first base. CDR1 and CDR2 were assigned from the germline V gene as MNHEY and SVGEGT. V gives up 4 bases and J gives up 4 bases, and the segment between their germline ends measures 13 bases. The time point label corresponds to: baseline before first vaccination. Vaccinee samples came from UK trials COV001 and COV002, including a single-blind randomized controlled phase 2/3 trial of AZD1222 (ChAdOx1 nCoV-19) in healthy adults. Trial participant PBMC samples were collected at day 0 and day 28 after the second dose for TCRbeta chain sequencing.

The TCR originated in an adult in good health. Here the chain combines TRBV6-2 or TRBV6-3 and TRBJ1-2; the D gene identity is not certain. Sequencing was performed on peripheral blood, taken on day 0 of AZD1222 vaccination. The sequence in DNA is TGTGCCAGCAGTTCCCCCTCCGGCGGCTATGGCTACACCTTC. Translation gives CASSSPSGGYGYTF.